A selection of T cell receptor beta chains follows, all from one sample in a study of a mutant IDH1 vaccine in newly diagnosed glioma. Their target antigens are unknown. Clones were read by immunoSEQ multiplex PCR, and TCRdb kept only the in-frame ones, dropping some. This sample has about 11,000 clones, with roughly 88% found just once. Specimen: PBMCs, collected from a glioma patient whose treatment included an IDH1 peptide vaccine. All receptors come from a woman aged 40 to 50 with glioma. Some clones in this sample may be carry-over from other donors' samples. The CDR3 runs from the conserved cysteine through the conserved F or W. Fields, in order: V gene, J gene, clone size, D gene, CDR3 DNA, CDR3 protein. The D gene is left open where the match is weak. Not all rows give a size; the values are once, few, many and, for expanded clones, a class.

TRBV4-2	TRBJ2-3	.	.	TGTGCCAGCAGCCAGAGCCTAGGTGCTCATACGCAGTATTTT	CASSQSLGAHTQYF
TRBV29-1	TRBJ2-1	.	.	TGCAGCGTTGATGGGGGACAATACAATGAGCAGTTCTTC	CSVDGGQYNEQFF
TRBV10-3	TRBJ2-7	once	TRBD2	TGTGCCATCAGTGCCCCCCGGCTAGCGGGAGTCTCGTACTTC	CAISAPRLAGVSYF
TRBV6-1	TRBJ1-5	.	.	TGTGCCAGCAGTTCACAGTATAGCAATCAGCCCCAGCATTTT	CASSSQYSNQPQHF
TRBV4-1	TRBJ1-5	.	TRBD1	TGCGCCAGCAGCCAGCGACAGGGTAGCAATCAGCCCCAGCATTTT	CASSQRQGSNQPQHF
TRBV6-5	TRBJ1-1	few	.	TGTGCCAGCAGTTGGGGCAGTAGTTTGGGCACTGAAGCTTTCTTT	CASSWGSSLGTEAFF
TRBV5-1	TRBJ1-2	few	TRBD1	TGCGCCAGCAGCTCCCAGGGGGCGGAGGGCTACACCTTC	CASSSQGAEGYTF
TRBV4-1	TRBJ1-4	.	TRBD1	TGCGCCAGCAGCCGACAGGGGAACAATGAAAAACTGTTTTTT	CASSRQGNNEKLFF
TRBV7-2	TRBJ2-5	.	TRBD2	TGTGCCAGCAGCTCCCAGACGGGGGGGCGGGAGACCCAGTACTTC	CASSSQTGGRETQYF
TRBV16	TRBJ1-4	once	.	TGTGCCAGCAGCCCCGGACAAGCTTTAGAAAAACTGTTTTTT	CASSPGQALEKLFF
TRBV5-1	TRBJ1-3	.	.	TGCGCCAGCAGTCAAGGGTCTGGAAACACCATATATTTT	CASSQGSGNTIYF
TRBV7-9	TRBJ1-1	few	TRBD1	TGTGCCAGCAGCTTAGAGACAGGGGGCACTGAAGCTTTCTTT	CASSLETGGTEAFF
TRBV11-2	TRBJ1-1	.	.	TGTGCCAGCAGCTTTATGCAAGGTGTGGGGGGAAGTACGGACACTGAAGCTTTCTTT	CASSFMQGVGGSTDTEAFF
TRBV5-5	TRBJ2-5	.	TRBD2	TGTGCCAGCAGCTCCGGGACTAGGCGCCAAGAGACCCAGTACTTC	CASSSGTRRQETQYF
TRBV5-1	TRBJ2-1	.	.	TGCGCCAGCAGCCTTGAAGCGGAATACAATGAGCAGTTCTTC	CASSLEAEYNEQFF
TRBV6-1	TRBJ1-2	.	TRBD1	TGTGCCAGCAGTGGCCGAGGGACAGGGAGAAATAACTATGGCTACACCTTC	CASSGRGTGRNNYGYTF
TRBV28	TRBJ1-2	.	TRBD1	TGTGCCAGCACCCGCGCTAGGGGGCAGGGCTATGGCTACACCTTC	CASTRARGQGYGYTF
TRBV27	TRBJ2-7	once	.	TGTGCCAGCAGTTTATATAGTGAGGGGTCCTACGAGCAGTACTTC	CASSLYSEGSYEQYF
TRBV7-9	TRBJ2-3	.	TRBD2	TGTGCCAGCAGCTTCGCGGGGGGGGTAGATACGCAGTATTTT	CASSFAGGVDTQYF
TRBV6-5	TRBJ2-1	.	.	TGTGCCAGCAGTTACTCGGCGGGCACCAGCCCGTTCTTC	CASSYSAGTSPFF
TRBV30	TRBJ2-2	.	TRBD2	TGTGCCTGGAGTGTAGGGACTAGCGGTTCTGAATCGAACACCGGGGAGCTGTTTTTT	CAWSVGTSGSESNTGELFF
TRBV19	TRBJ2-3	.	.	TGTGCCAGTAGTAGGGCCGGTAGCGGAACTAGCACAGATACGCAGTATTTT	CASSRAGSGTSTDTQYF
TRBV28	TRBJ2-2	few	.	TGTGCCAGCAGTTATATGGACACCACCGGGGAGCTGTTTTTT	CASSYMDTTGELFF
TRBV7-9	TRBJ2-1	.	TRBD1	TGTGCCAGCAGTAGGGGGCTATCGAATGAGCAGTTCTTC	CASSRGLSNEQFF
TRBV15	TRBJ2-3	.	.	TGTGCCACCAGCACCTGGACACGCACAGATACGCAGTATTTT	CATSTWTRTDTQYF
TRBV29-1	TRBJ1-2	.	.	TGCAGCGTTGTATCTGGAAACTATGGCTACACCTTC	CSVVSGNYGYTF
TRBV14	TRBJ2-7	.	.	TGTGCCAGCAGCCAAGCGTGGACAGCCCTCAGCAATGGCGAGCAGTACTTC	CASSQAWTALSNGEQYF
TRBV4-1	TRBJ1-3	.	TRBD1	TGCGCCAGCAGCCCCATAGGACAGGGGGCAAAAGACACCATATATTTT	CASSPIGQGAKDTIYF